These 7 T cell receptor beta chains were sequenced from one sample in a study of breast tumors, draining lymph nodes, adjacent tissues (dated by TCRdb to 2015 to 2016). Lymph node samples came from the axillary draining lymph nodes of breast cancer patients. Receptors were amplified or captured by multiplex PCR. Instrument on record: Illumina HiSeq 2000. The raw public data were reprocessed by TCRdb itself: fastp quality trimming at Q25, MiXCR clonotype calling, in-frame beta chains only. Each entry is one CDR3 protein sequence, shown with its most common DNA and genes. The sample records fewer than 150,000 distinct CDR3 sequences, approximately 22% of which are singletons. About 2% of the sample is taken by the ten largest. Material for sequencing was axillary lymph node tissue. The receptors originated from a female donor with breast cancer. Some clones in this sample may be carry-over from other donors' samples.

This clonotype was counted many times. The chain has TRBV20-1 and TRBJ2-1, with unresolved D. There are 13 residues in the CDR3. Germline values: CDR1 DFQATT, CDR2 SNEGSKA (reference sequence). V was pared by 3 bases and J by 3 bases, with 9 bases between. The CDR3, as DNA: TGCAGTGCTAGTTCGCGGAACTACAATGAGCAGTTCTTC. The encoded protein is CSASSRNYNEQFF.

This clonotype was seen repeatedly, ten times or more. The CDR3 protein is CASSLGTGGENEQFF. Here the CDR3 DNA reads TGTGCCAGCTCACTAGGGACAGGGGGCGAGAATGAGCAGTTCTTC. The J gene is TRBJ2-1, the V gene TRBV18; TRBD1 matches 12 bases. This CDR3 comprises 15 residues. After removal of 4 bases from V and 7 bases from J, the junction contained 5 bases not matched to a gene. Germline V CDR1 and CDR2: KGHSH, LQKENI. Full variable domain (outside the CDR3, taken from reference TRBV18 and TRBJ2-1): NAGVMQNPRHLVRRRGQEARLRCSPMKGHSHVYWYRQLPEEGLKFMVYLQKENIIDESGMPKERFSAEFPKEGPSILRIQQVVRGDSAAYFCASSLGTGGENEQFFGPGTRLTVL.

This clonotype has only a few counts. Possible read error: a much larger clone is one base away. The gene calls are TRBV9 and TRBJ2-5; 7 bases agree with TRBD2. The germline CDR1 and CDR2 sequences are SGDLS and YYNGEE. CDR3 length: 15 residues. Trimming took 4 bases from V and 0 from J; bases not matched to a gene: 6. The CDR3 sequence: CASSRREWYQETQYF. Written as DNA, the CDR3 is TGTGCCAGCAGCAGGCGGGAGTGGTACCAAGAGACCCAGTACTTC.

The chain's CDR3 is CASSLAGVSTDTQYF. DNA for the CDR3: TGTGCCAGCAGTTTAGCGGGAGTCAGCACAGATACGCAGTATTTT. The rearrangement joins TRBV28 to TRBJ2-3, with 7 bases fitting TRBD2. Germline V gene lookup returns CDR1 MDHEN and CDR2 SYDVKM. Trimming removed 2 bases from V and 0 bases from J; junction bases left unmatched: 2. There are 15 residues in the CDR3.

At least ten counts were recorded for this clonotype. This rearrangement joins TRBV27 to TRBJ1-2; TRBD1 aligns across 7 bases. CDR1 and CDR2 from the germline V gene are MNHEY and SMNVEV (reference sequence). This CDR3 is built from 15 residues. V shed 3 bases, J shed 4 bases, and the junction held 8 bases outside the gene matches. The CDR3 is CASSLVGQTSYGYTF. The CDR3 nucleotides are TGTGCCAGCAGTTTGGTGGGACAGACATCCTATGGCTACACCTTC.

V is TRBV28 and J is TRBJ1-5, with 7 nucleotides matching TRBD1. V lost 5 bases and J lost 5; bases outside the gene matches: 3. Germline assignment: CDR1 MDHEN and CDR2 SYDVKM. The CDR3 is made up of 13 amino acids. The CDR3 here is CASSDRVDQPQHF. The CDR3 DNA reads TGTGCCAGCAGTGACAGGGTAGATCAGCCCCAGCATTTT.

Many counts were recorded for this clonotype. This chain joins TRBV5-5 and TRBJ2-1; D ambiguous. The CDR3 has 15 residues. V was clipped by 4 bases and J by 4 bases, with 15 bases between them. Germline assignment: CDR1 SGHKS and CDR2 YYEKEE (reference sequence). This CDR3 is CASSPDSSLYNEQFF. The CDR3 DNA reads TGTGCCAGCAGCCCAGACTCTTCGTTGTACAATGAGCAGTTCTTC.